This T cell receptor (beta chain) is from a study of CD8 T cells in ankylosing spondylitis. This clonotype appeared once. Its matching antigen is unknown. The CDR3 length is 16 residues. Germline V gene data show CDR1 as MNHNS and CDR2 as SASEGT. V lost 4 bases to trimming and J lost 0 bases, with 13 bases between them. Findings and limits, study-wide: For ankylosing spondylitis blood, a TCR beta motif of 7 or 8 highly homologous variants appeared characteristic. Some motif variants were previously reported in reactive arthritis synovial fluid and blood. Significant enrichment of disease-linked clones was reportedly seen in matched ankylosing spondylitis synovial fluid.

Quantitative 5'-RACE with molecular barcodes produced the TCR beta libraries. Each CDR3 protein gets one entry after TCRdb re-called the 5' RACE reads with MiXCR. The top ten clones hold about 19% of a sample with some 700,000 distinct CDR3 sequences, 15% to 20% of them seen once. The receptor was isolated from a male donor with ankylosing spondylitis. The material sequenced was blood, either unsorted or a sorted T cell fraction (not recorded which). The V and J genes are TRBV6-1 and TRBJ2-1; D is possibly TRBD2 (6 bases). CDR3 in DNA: TGTGCCAGCAGTGCCCGGGACTTAAGCTCCTACAATGAGCAGTTCTTC. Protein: CASSARDLSSYNEQFF.